This note documents a single TCR beta chain sequence. Its antigen remains unknown. Time point described: week 35, safety follow-up. Every single dose of the vaccine, 300 ug of mutant IDH1 20-mer peptide, came with topical imiquimod. This entry is derived from a study of a mutant IDH1 vaccine in newly diagnosed glioma. For the study at large: Once 4-6 weeks had passed after radiotherapy alone, vaccination started, or it started with temozolomide cycles. The week-35 safety follow-up was V12, and the week-47 study end was V13. Antecedent treatment encompassed radiotherapy, temozolomide, or their combination; the majority received both.

Some clones are missing from TCRdb's copy, which holds only in-frame ones; the method was immunoSEQ multiplex PCR. The sample comprises approximately 43,000 clones, around 87% of which are singletons, and approximately 1.5% rests with the top ten. Sequenced material: PBMCs, taken from a glioma patient whose treatment included an IDH1 peptide vaccine. This sequence was found in a man aged 35 to 55 with glioma.

The chain's CDR3 is CASRVTGNTEAFF. DNA for the CDR3: TGTGCCAGCAGAGTAACAGGGAACACTGAAGCTTTCTTT. The rearrangement joins TRBV5-4 to TRBJ1-1; D may be TRBD1 (5 bases). V lost 5 bases to trimming and J lost 1 base, with 9 bases between them. The CDR3 has 13 residues. Germline CDR1 is SGHNT and CDR2 is YYREEE (reference sequence). Using reference TRBV5-4 and TRBJ1-1 for the parts outside the CDR3, the full variable domain is ETGVTQSPTHLIKTRGQQVTLRCSSQSGHNTVSWYQQALGQGPQFIFQYYREEENGRGNFPPRFSGLQFPNYSSELNVNALELDDSALYLCASRVTGNTEAFFGQGTRLTVV.